These 14 T cell receptor beta chains came from one sample sequenced in a study of blood T cell repertoires in COVID-19. Sequencing was performed with immunoSEQ multiplex PCR; in TCRdb, only in-frame clones are kept and a portion is missing. The top ten hold 4.3% of the sample, which has around 260,000 clones, 75% to 90% seen once. The sample consisted of PBMCs or T cells enriched from blood (not recorded which). These receptor sequences come from a woman under 40 who had recovered from COVID-19.

The rearrangement links TRBV9 to TRBJ2-7; 7 nucleotides line up with TRBD2. The CDR3 is made up of 15 amino acids. V lost 4 bases to trimming and J lost 1 base; unmatched junction nucleotides: 8. Germline V lookup: CDR1 SGDLS, CDR2 YYNGEE. This chain's CDR3 is CASSPRKAGSYEQYF. CDR3 coding DNA: TGTGCCAGCAGCCCCCGTAAAGCGGGGTCCTACGAGCAGTACTTC.

The chain couples TRBV4-1 to TRBJ2-5, with 7 bases fitting TRBD1. The CDR3 is made up of 14 amino acids. Germline CDR1 reads MGHRA; CDR2 reads YSYEKL. The trim removed 2 bases at V and 4 bases at J, leaving 4 bases unmatched. The DNA for the CDR3 is TGCGCCAGCAGCCAACCAGGGGGTGGAGAGACCCAGTACTTC. The encoded protein is CASSQPGGGETQYF.

This chain links TRBV13 with TRBJ2-2; D perhaps matches TRBD2 (5 bases). V lost 0 bases to trimming and J lost 6 bases, with 11 bases between them. CDR1 and CDR2 from the germline V gene are PRHDT and FYEKMQ (reference sequence). The CDR3 runs 15 residues. CDR3 sequence reads: CASSLGPDGAGELFF. The DNA for the CDR3 is TGTGCCAGCAGCTTAGGGCCCGACGGGGCCGGGGAGCTGTTTTTT.

The chain has TRBV11-2 and TRBJ2-7; 7 bases align to TRBD2. This CDR3 contains 14 residues. Germline V CDR1 and CDR2: SGHAT, FQNNGV. V lost 2 bases, J lost 5 bases, and 6 bases stayed unmatched. CDR3 nucleotide sequence: TGTGCCAGCAGCTTAAGGCGGGAGCCCAACGAGCAGTACTTC. The encoded protein is CASSLRREPNEQYF.

The rearrangement joins TRBV9 to TRBJ2-7, with a tentative D call TRBD2 (6 bases). Trimming pared 0 bases from V and 0 bases from J, leaving 10 bases between. The CDR3 extends over 15 amino acids. From germline, CDR1 is SGDLS and CDR2 YYNGEE. CDR3 residues: CASSVAPGDSYEQYF. CDR3 sequence (DNA): TGTGCCAGCAGCGTAGCTCCGGGGGACTCCTACGAGCAGTACTTC. The entire variable domain, with the rest obtained from reference TRBV9 and TRBJ2-7, is as follows: DSGVTQTPKHLITATGQRVTLRCSPRSGDLSVYWYQQSLDQGLQFLIQYYNGEERAKGNILERFSAQQFPDLHSELNLSSLELGDSALYFCASSVAPGDSYEQYFGPGTRLTVT.

The chain has TRBV19 and TRBJ2-3, with D hard to call. Germline-derived CDR1 and CDR2 are LNHDA and SQIVND (reference sequence). This CDR3 is built from 14 residues. The V end was cut by 3 bases, the J end by 0 bases, with 7 bases between. CDR3 sequence (DNA): TGTGCCAGTAGTATCCAACAGAGCACAGATACGCAGTATTTT. It specifies CASSIQQSTDTQYF.

This sequence joins TRBV28 and TRBJ1-2; TRBD1 agrees at 8 bases. The CDR3 loop spans 16 amino acids. Looked up from germline, CDR1 is MDHEN and CDR2 is SYDVKM. Losses at the gene ends were 5 bases for V and 8 bases for J; bases not matched to a gene: 16. For the CDR3, the DNA is TGTGCCAGCAGTGACAGGGGCCCTACTCGGGCCCCGGGCTACACCTTC. The encoded protein is CASSDRGPTRAPGYTF.

J is TRBJ1-2 and V is TRBV4-1; D remains unclear. Germline V CDR1 and CDR2: MGHRA, YSYEKL. This CDR3 is built from 14 residues. V lost 0 bases and J 7 bases, leaving 12 bases between the germline ends. The CDR3 nucleotides read TGCGCCAGCAGCCAAGATGTTCAGGTTGGTGGCTACACCTTC. Translating it yields CASSQDVQVGGYTF.

The V call is TRBV7-9, the J call TRBJ2-5, with D possibly being TRBD1 (6 bases). CDR1 is SEHNR, CDR2 FQNEAQ, per germline (reference sequence). The CDR3 loop spans 15 amino acids. Trimming pared 1 base from V and 3 bases from J, leaving 12 bases between. CDR3: CASSLDRVAEETQYF. For the CDR3, the DNA is TGTGCCAGCAGCTTAGACAGGGTGGCCGAAGAGACCCAGTACTTC.

The chain couples TRBV6-2 or TRBV6-3 to TRBJ1-5; no firm D call. This CDR3 is 14 amino acids long. Trimming removed 4 bases from V and 9 bases from J, with 16 bases in between. The germline CDR1 and CDR2 sequences are MNHEY and SVGEGT. The CDR3 spells CASSSAGGLSPQHF. DNA of the CDR3: TGTGCCAGCAGTTCGGCAGGTGGGCTGTCGCCCCAGCATTTT.

This sequence joins TRBV7-9 and TRBJ1-1; 7 bases fit TRBD1. Trimming at V came to 1 base and at J to 8 bases, leaving 4 bases not matched to a gene. Germline CDR1 is SEHNR and CDR2 is FQNEAQ (reference sequence). This CDR3 comprises 13 residues. CDR3 amino acids: CASSLDPGGEAFF. The CDR3, as DNA: TGTGCCAGCAGCTTAGACCCAGGGGGGGAAGCTTTCTTT.

The chain carries TRBV25-1 and TRBJ2-1; D remains unclear. CDR1 is MGHDK, CDR2 SYGVNS, per germline. V was trimmed by 1 base and J by 4 bases, leaving 8 bases between them. The CDR3 is 14 residues long. CDR3 coding DNA: TGTGCCAGCAGTGAATCTAGTAGATACAATGAGCAGTTCTTC. Its protein is CASSESSRYNEQFF. The full variable domain, with the rest looked up from reference TRBV25-1 and TRBJ2-1, is EADIYQTPRYLVIGTGKKITLECSQTMGHDKMYWYQQDPGMELHLIHYSYGVNSTEKGDLSSESTVSRIRTEHFPLTLESARPSHTSQYLCASSESSRYNEQFFGPGTRLTVL.

The chain recombines TRBV5-6 with TRBJ2-7, with D perhaps matching TRBD1 (6 bases). The CDR3 extends over 14 amino acids. The germline CDR1 and CDR2 sequences are SGHDT and YYEEEE. Trimming left V 0 bases short and J 6 bases short, with 13 bases between. CDR3 region: CASSLVDSSSEQYF. DNA for the CDR3: TGTGCCAGCAGCTTGGTGGACAGCTCGTCCGAGCAGTACTTC. Full variable domain (remainder filled in from reference TRBV5-6 and TRBJ2-7): DAGVTQSPTHLIKTRGQQVTLRCSPKSGHDTVSWYQQALGQGPQFIFQYYEEEERQRGNFPDRFSGHQFPNYSSELNVNALLLGDSALYLCASSLVDSSSEQYFGPGTRLTVT.

This sequence joins TRBV28 and TRBJ2-7; TRBD2 aligns across 11 bases. V dropped 3 bases and J dropped 0; count of bases not matched to a gene: 1. From germline, CDR1 is MDHEN and CDR2 SYDVKM. This CDR3 spans 15 amino acids. The CDR3 bases are TGTGCCAGCAGTTTTACTAGCGGGGGCTCCTACGAGCAGTACTTC. Its translation is CASSFTSGGSYEQYF.